Following are 16 T cell receptor beta chains from one sample sequenced in a study of T-cell memory formation after mild COVID-19. One entry per CDR3 protein results from TCRdb running MiXCR on the 5' RACE reads. The sample shows 110,000 to 150,000 distinct CDR3 sequences, 20% to 25% of them seen only once. Sequenced input: PBMCs or a T cell subset sorted from them (not recorded which). These receptor sequences come from an adult woman who had mild COVID-19 (a few samples of this study predate the infection). Cell type and time point are not known.

This rearrangement joins TRBV5-1 to TRBJ1-2; D unresolved. Trimming removed 1 base at V and 4 bases at J, with 14 bases between. From germline, CDR1 is SGHRS and CDR2 YFSETQ. The CDR3 runs 15 residues. The CDR3 coding sequence is TGCGCCAGCAGCTTGTATAGGCAGAGCCTCTATGGCTACACCTTC. It yields the protein CASSLYRQSLYGYTF.

The V call is TRBV3-1, the J call TRBJ1-5; 7 nucleotides line up with TRBD1. Per germline, CDR1 LGHDT and CDR2 YNNKEL (reference sequence). The J segment lost 5 bases and the V segment lost 4 bases, leaving 5 bases of the junction unmatched. The CDR3 contains 14 residues. CDR3 loop: CASSPGTDDQPQHF. The CDR3 DNA sequence: TGTGCCAGCAGCCCTGGGACAGACGATCAGCCCCAGCATTTT.

The chain links TRBV12-3 or TRBV12-4 to TRBJ2-2; maybe TRBD2 (6 bases). This CDR3 region has 15 residues. Trimming removed 3 bases at V and 1 base at J, with 9 bases between. CDR3 residues: CASSLSGLNTGELFF. In DNA, the CDR3 is TGTGCCAGCAGTTTGAGCGGGTTGAACACCGGGGAGCTGTTTTTT.

The J gene is TRBJ2-5, the V gene TRBV7-9; a weak D match, TRBD2 (5 bases). The germline V gene has CDR1 SEHNR and CDR2 FQNEAQ (reference sequence). Trimming pared 5 bases from V and 5 bases from J, leaving 15 bases between. The CDR3 has 14 amino acids. CDR3 in DNA: TGTGCCAGCAGCGGGTCGGGGTTGGGTGAGACCCAGTACTTC. It encodes CASSGSGLGETQYF.

This clonotype was picked up a small number of times. The genes are TRBV12-3 or TRBV12-4 and TRBJ2-7; 9 positions match TRBD1. The CDR3 is 18 amino acids. J was trimmed by 2 bases and V by 5 bases; bases with no gene match: 16. CDR3 amino acids: CASSHRDRVVYGTYEQYF. CDR3 DNA: TGTGCCAGCAGTCACCGGGACAGGGTCGTTTACGGTACCTACGAGCAGTACTTC.

The chain links TRBV30 to TRBJ2-4; the D is unclear. Germline CDR1 GTSNPN, CDR2 SVGIG (reference sequence). Trimming took off 1 base at V and 8 bases at J, with 12 bases between the two ends. This CDR3 region has 13 residues. The CDR3 sequence: CAWSAVGVDIQYF. The CDR3 nucleotides read TGTGCCTGGAGTGCCGTCGGCGTGGACATTCAGTACTTC.

This rearrangement joins TRBV27 to TRBJ2-3; 9 bases map to TRBD2. V trimming: 1 base; J trimming: 0 bases; junction bases outside the gene matches: 11. Germline V gene data show CDR1 as MNHEY and CDR2 as SMNVEV (reference sequence). The CDR3 runs to 19 residues. The DNA for the CDR3 is TGTGCCAGCAGTTTATTAGCTAGCGGGGACCCCCCTAGCACAGATACGCAGTATTTT. Translation: CASSLLASGDPPSTDTQYF.

This clonotype was counted only a few times. The gene calls are TRBV9 and TRBJ2-5; D unclear. Germline V gene lookup returns CDR1 SGDLS and CDR2 YYNGEE. The V end was cut by 0 bases, the J end by 1 base, with 10 bases between. The CDR3 spans 15 residues. CDR3 in amino acids: CASSVGLSTQETQYF. The CDR3 coding sequence is TGTGCCAGCAGCGTAGGACTCTCGACCCAAGAGACCCAGTACTTC.

A note on this clonotype: Compared with germline, one end of the junction differs, possibly owing to a read error. The rearrangement joins TRBV6-1 to TRBJ2-5, with 9 bases identical to TRBD2. Germline V gene data show CDR1 as MNHNS and CDR2 as SASEGT. This CDR3 is built from 15 residues. The DNA for the CDR3 is TGTGCCAGCAGTGAATGGTTAGCGGGGGAAGAGGCCCAGTACTTC. Translated: CASSEWLAGEEAQYF.

Only a few counts were recorded for this clonotype. This chain's CDR3 is CASSQGTGVNTGELFF. The DNA of the CDR3 is TGCGCCAGCAGCCAAGGGACAGGGGTGAACACCGGGGAGCTGTTTTTT. The chain couples TRBV4-3 to TRBJ2-2; TRBD1 agrees at 9 bases. CDR1 and CDR2 (germline): LGHNA, YSLEER. V shed 1 base and J 1 base; nucleotides not matched to a gene: 1. CDR3 size: 16 residues.

There are a few counts of this clonotype. J is TRBJ2-1 and V is TRBV7-9; D might be TRBD2 (5 bases). Deletions cut 1 base from V and 4 bases from J, with 23 bases between. This CDR3 comprises 19 residues. The V gene's germline CDR1 is SEHNR and CDR2 FQNEAQ (reference sequence). CDR3 residues: CASSLGDLRGWLAYNEQFF. The CDR3 nucleotides are TGTGCCAGCAGCTTAGGGGATCTTAGAGGCTGGCTAGCATACAATGAGCAGTTCTTC.

The chain recombines TRBV7-6 with TRBJ1-1; D is undetermined. CDR3 length equals 15 residues. Germline V lookup: CDR1 SGHVS, CDR2 FNYEAQ. Trimming shortened V by 4 bases and J by 0 bases, and 12 bases separated the two germline ends. CDR3 sequence (DNA): TGTGCCAGCAGCTCTGAGGCGGAATTGAACACTGAAGCTTTCTTT. It is translated as CASSSEAELNTEAFF.

This rearrangement joins TRBV12-3 or TRBV12-4 to TRBJ2-5; 9 nucleotides align to TRBD2. V lost 1 base, J lost 4 bases, and 4 bases stayed unmatched. The CDR3 is made up of 15 amino acids. This chain's CDR3 is CASSLVALAGETQYF. For the CDR3, the DNA is TGTGCCAGCAGTTTAGTAGCACTAGCGGGAGAGACCCAGTACTTC.

A few counts support this clonotype. This chain links TRBV3-1 with TRBJ2-7; tentative D call: TRBD2 (6 bases). This CDR3 is built from 14 residues. The germline V and J ends were trimmed by 2 bases and 4 bases, with 12 bases remaining between them. CDR1 and CDR2 (germline): LGHDT, YNNKEL (reference sequence). CDR3 amino acids: CASSQLTGDYEQYF. The CDR3 nucleotides are TGTGCCAGCAGCCAACTAACGGGAGATTACGAGCAGTACTTC.

The V and J genes are TRBV6-1 and TRBJ2-2, with D unresolved. The V and J ends lost 1 base and 7 bases respectively, with 10 bases between them. Looked up from germline, CDR1 is MNHNS and CDR2 is SASEGT. This CDR3 is built from 14 residues. The CDR3 DNA follows: TGTGCCAGCAGTGAAGATCGATTCTTCGGGGAGCTGTTTTTT. It is translated as CASSEDRFFGELFF.

In this sample, this clonotype turned up a few times. V and J are TRBV6-5 and TRBJ2-2, with TRBD2 identical over 7 bases. CDR1 and CDR2 from the germline V gene are MNHEY and SVGAGI. The V and J ends lost 0 bases and 4 bases, in that order; junction bases with no gene match: 2. The CDR3 length is 15 residues. The CDR3 DNA sequence: TGTGCCAGCAGTTACTCGGGAGGGGTCACCGGGGAGCTGTTTTTT. Protein: CASSYSGGVTGELFF.